This TCR beta chain originates from a study of T cells after yellow fever vaccination. TCRdb used MiXCR to reprocess the 5' RACE reads, holding one entry per CDR3 protein. The sample carries hundreds of thousands of distinct CDR3 sequences, about 9.5% recorded once. Findings and limits, study-wide: Most primary-vaccination clones recurred post-booster (around 97% CD4, 88% CD8).

This clonotype was detected many times. Antigen: not known. Deletions cut 8 bases from V and 7 bases from J, with 21 bases between. Germline V lookup: CDR1 MNHNS, CDR2 SASEGT. CDR3 size: 15 residues. This chain uses TRBV6-1 with TRBJ2-1, with D possibly matching TRBD2 (7 bases). The input for sequencing was PBMCs, taken on the day of the first yellow fever vaccination. This clonotype originated in a man aged 18 to 35 who received the YFV17D yellow fever vaccine. CDR3 loop: CASLNFGGLRNEQFF. The CDR3 nucleotides read TGTGCCAGCCTAAATTTCGGGGGGCTGAGAAATGAGCAGTTCTTC.